These 27 T cell receptor beta chains were sequenced from one sample in a study of identical twins. TCRdb re-called the 5' RACE reads through MiXCR, storing one row per CDR3 protein. The sample holds hundreds of thousands of distinct CDR3 sequences, more than 6.5% seen once. This sample also belongs to another study, concerning yellow fever vaccine responses in identical twins.

Sequenced sample: memory (CD45RO+) T cells sorted from blood. All receptors come from a woman younger than 30 in good health.

A note on this clonotype: This may come from a read error, since a much larger clone is one base off. V is TRBV10-3 and J is TRBJ2-1; D may be TRBD1 or TRBD2 (5 bases each). Trimming removed 5 bases from V and 7 bases from J, with 18 bases in between. The CDR3 is made up of 15 amino acids. Germline loops: CDR1 ENHRY, CDR2 SYGVKD. The CDR3 loop reads CAISPGAPPRNEQFF. Here the CDR3 DNA reads TGTGCCATCAGTCCCGGGGCTCCCCCACGGAATGAGCAGTTCTTC.

This clonotype turned up a few times. V is TRBV5-6 and J is TRBJ1-5; D is ambiguous. The CDR3 extends over 15 amino acids. CDR1 and CDR2 (germline): SGHDT, YYEEEE. V was trimmed by 3 bases and J by 4 bases, leaving 14 bases between them. CDR3 residues: CASSYSTIQNQPQHF. In nucleotides, the CDR3 is TGTGCCAGCAGCTACTCGACGATCCAAAATCAGCCCCAGCATTTT.

The genes are TRBV27 and TRBJ2-7; 9 nucleotides align to TRBD2. The CDR3 is 16 amino acids. V gave up 0 bases and J gave up 3 bases; unmatched junction bases: 6. Germline CDR1 MNHEY, CDR2 SMNVEV (reference sequence). CDR3 amino acids: CASSLSGLAGFYEQYF. DNA of the CDR3: TGTGCCAGCAGTTTATCGGGGCTAGCGGGATTCTACGAGCAGTACTTC.

The chain joins TRBV5-6 to TRBJ2-5; no reliable D call. Trimming took off 4 bases at V and 4 bases at J, with 14 bases between the two ends. The CDR3 is made up of 14 amino acids. CDR1 is SGHDT, CDR2 YYEEEE, per germline. CDR3 nucleotides: TGTGCCAGCAGCACCCGGTCGGTAGGAGAGACCCAGTACTTC. Amino acid sequence: CASSTRSVGETQYF.

The CDR3 DNA reads TGTGCCACCAGTGGGGGTGTGGAAGGCTACACCTTC. Translated: CATSGGVEGYTF. The chain combines TRBV24-1 with TRBJ1-2, with D hard to call. CDR3 length: 12 amino acids. Trimming left V 5 bases short and J 8 bases short, with 11 bases between. The germline gives CDR1 KGHDR, CDR2 SFDVKD.

In this sample, this clonotype turned up a few times. The chain is built from TRBV28 and TRBJ2-3; 9 bases match TRBD2. The J segment lost 3 bases and the V segment lost 3 bases, leaving 7 bases of the junction unmatched. CDR1 MDHEN and CDR2 SYDVKM come from the germline V gene. The CDR3 is 16 residues long. The CDR3 coding sequence is TGTGCCAGCAGTTTGTCGCGTAGCGGGAGTACAGATACGCAGTATTTT. It yields the protein CASSLSRSGSTDTQYF.

This clonotype was seen many times. The chain joins TRBV20-1 to TRBJ2-7; 8 positions agree with TRBD1. The CDR3 sequence is 13 residues long. The ends lost 1 base at V and 5 bases at J; junction bases unmatched: 4. The germline gives CDR1 DFQATT, CDR2 SNEGSKA (reference sequence). This CDR3 is CSARAGGFDEQYV. The CDR3 DNA reads TGCAGTGCTAGAGCAGGGGGCTTCGACGAGCAGTACGTC.

This rearrangement joins TRBV28 to TRBJ2-3; 7 bases are shared with TRBD2. Germline CDR1 reads MDHEN; CDR2 reads SYDVKM. Germline trimming cut 3 bases from V and 6 bases from J; bases unmatched to any gene: 9. This CDR3 is built from 15 residues. DNA of the CDR3: TGTGCCAGCAGTTTGAGGCGACCCGGGGGGGATACGCAGTATTTT. Its translation: CASSLRRPGGDTQYF.

The V gene is TRBV7-7, the J gene TRBJ2-1, with 12 positions matching TRBD2. V shed 5 bases and J 5 bases; nucleotides not matched to a gene: 4. This CDR3 comprises 15 residues. Germline V gene lookup returns CDR1 SSHAT and CDR2 FNYEAQ (reference sequence). As DNA, the CDR3 is TGTGCCAGCAGCCCTAGCGGGAGGGCACACAATGAGCAGTTCTTC. This gives the protein CASSPSGRAHNEQFF. The entire variable domain, with the rest obtained from reference TRBV7-7 and TRBJ2-1, is as follows: GAGVSQSPRYKVTKRGQDVTLRCDPISSHATLYWYQQALGQGPEFLTYFNYEAQPDKSGLPSDRFSAERPEGSISTLTIQRTEQRDSAMYRCASSPSGRAHNEQFFGPGTRLTVL.

This chain links TRBV5-1 with TRBJ2-6, with D perhaps assigned TRBD1 or TRBD2 (5 bases each). The CDR3 contains 13 residues. Germline CDR1 reads SGHRS; CDR2 reads YFSETQ. V dropped 9 bases and J dropped 4 bases, with 11 bases sitting between them. The CDR3 here is CATGTGGANVLTF. The CDR3 bases are TGCGCCACCGGGACGGGGGGGGCCAACGTCCTGACTTTC.

This clonotype has a count of ten or more. The chain recombines TRBV20-1 with TRBJ1-6; weak D call: TRBD1 (5 bases). This CDR3 has 13 residues. CDR1 is DFQATT and CDR2 is SNEGSKA in the germline V gene (reference sequence). V was trimmed by 4 bases and J by 7 bases, leaving 11 bases between them. CDR3 DNA: TGCAGTGCTAACGCGGCAGGGAATTCACCCCTCCACTTT. This codes for CSANAAGNSPLHF.

This clonotype showed up many times. The chain couples TRBV20-1 to TRBJ2-1; maybe TRBD1 (6 bases). The CDR3 has 17 amino acids. The germline gives CDR1 DFQATT, CDR2 SNEGSKA (reference sequence). V lost 5 bases and J lost 1, with 21 bases in between. The CDR3: CSARTLGPGVSYNEQFF. For the CDR3, the DNA is TGCAGTGCTCGAACCCTGGGCCCAGGGGTGTCCTACAATGAGCAGTTCTTC.

This sequence joins TRBV27 and TRBJ1-2; no clear D. V lost 3 bases, J lost 1 base, and 6 bases lay in between. This CDR3 comprises 13 residues. Germline V CDR1 and CDR2: MNHEY, SMNVEV (reference sequence). The CDR3 is CASSLAFNYGYTF. The CDR3 DNA is TGTGCCAGCAGTTTGGCATTTAACTATGGCTACACCTTC.

CDR3 coding DNA: TGTGCCAGCAGCCAAGAAAACAGGGATCCCGGGGAGCTGTTTTTT. Residues: CASSQENRDPGELFF. V and J are TRBV14 and TRBJ2-2; D perhaps matches TRBD1 (6 bases). This CDR3 comprises 15 residues. Germline V gene data show CDR1 as SGHDN and CDR2 as FVKESK. Trimming took 0 bases from V and 6 from J, leaving 11 bases between them.

This clonotype was seen ten or more times. The rearrangement links TRBV29-1 to TRBJ2-7, with 7 bases that match TRBD1. Trimming took 8 bases from V and 0 from J; bases not matched to a gene: 13. The CDR3 is 15 residues long. Germline CDR1 is SQVTM and CDR2 is ANQGSEA. CDR3 coding DNA: TGCAGCACAACGGGCCCCGGGACAGACTCCTACGAGCAGTACTTC. Amino acids: CSTTGPGTDSYEQYF.

This clonotype was picked up many times. V and J are TRBV5-1 and TRBJ2-1; no clear D gene. The CDR3 is 12 amino acids. Per germline, CDR1 SGHRS and CDR2 YFSETQ. The V end lost 1 base, the J end lost 7 bases, and 6 bases lay between the germline ends. As DNA, the CDR3 is TGCGCCAGCAGCTTGACGGTGAATGAGCAGTTCTTC. Residues: CASSLTVNEQFF.

The chain employs TRBV11-2 and TRBJ1-6, with unresolved D. Deletions cut 8 bases from V and 9 bases from J, with 14 bases between. The V gene's germline CDR1 is SGHAT and CDR2 FQNNGV. CDR3 length equals 13 residues. The CDR3 loop is CASGDPVGSPLHF. The CDR3 nucleotides are TGTGCCAGCGGCGACCCGGTGGGTTCACCCCTCCACTTT.

This clonotype showed up just a few times. The chain recombines TRBV6-1 with TRBJ1-2; 9 nucleotides line up with TRBD1. The CDR3 is 12 amino acids. The germline V gene encodes CDR1 MNHNS and CDR2 SASEGT. V was pared by 6 bases and J by 10 bases, with 6 bases of the junction left unmatched. The CDR3 spells CASRTGGSFYTF. The DNA for the CDR3 is TGTGCCAGCAGGACAGGGGGGAGTTTCTACACCTTC.

The chain recombines TRBV28 with TRBJ2-1, with 7 nucleotides matching TRBD2. Germline CDR1 and CDR2: MDHEN and SYDVKM. The CDR3 has 16 amino acids. V lost 6 bases to trimming and J lost 0 bases; unmatched junction nucleotides: 8. The CDR3 DNA is TGTGCCAGCAGCACACCCGGGGGGAGCTCCTACAATGAGCAGTTCTTC. It specifies CASSTPGGSSYNEQFF. The full variable domain, completed using reference TRBV28 and TRBJ2-1, is DVKVTQSSRYLVKRTGEKVFLECVQDMDHENMFWYRQDPGLGLRLIYFSYDVKMKEKGDIPEGYSVSREKKERFSLILESASTNQTSMYLCASSTPGGSSYNEQFFGPGTRLTVL.

This clonotype came up a few times. The chain links TRBV6-1 to TRBJ2-7, with 10 bases identical to TRBD2. Unmatched junction bases numbered 5, after V lost 1 base and J lost 2 bases. The length of the CDR3 is 16 residues. Germline assignment: CDR1 MNHNS and CDR2 SASEGT. Here the CDR3 DNA reads TGTGCCAGCAGTGAAGGCCCTAGCGGGGGCCCCTACGAGCAGTACGTC. As protein: CASSEGPSGGPYEQYV.

This clonotype was counted ten times or more. This rearrangement joins TRBV7-9 to TRBJ1-1; possible D gene TRBD1, 5 bases. Germline V gene lookup returns CDR1 SEHNR and CDR2 FQNEAQ (reference sequence). There are 17 residues in the CDR3. Trimming pared 3 bases from V and 2 bases from J, leaving 19 bases between. DNA of the CDR3: TGTGCCAGCAGCTTTAGCGGGGGAAGGATCGTTAACACTGAAGCTTTCTTT. Encoded protein: CASSFSGGRIVNTEAFF.

The sample holds many counts of this clonotype. The chain uses TRBV3-1 and TRBJ2-3; TRBD2 matches 12 bases. The J segment lost 3 bases and the V segment lost 1 base, leaving 5 bases of the junction unmatched. CDR3 length: 17 amino acids. In germline, CDR1 is LGHDT, CDR2 YNNKEL (reference sequence). CDR3 amino acids: CASSQGGGTSGTDTQYF. The CDR3 DNA is TGTGCCAGCAGCCAAGGCGGCGGGACTAGCGGGACAGATACGCAGTATTTT.

This rearrangement joins TRBV27 to TRBJ2-3; no clear D gene. Germline values: CDR1 MNHEY, CDR2 SMNVEV (reference sequence). With 2 bases removed from V and 6 bases from J, the gap between germline ends came to 12 bases. This CDR3 is built from 14 residues. CDR3 DNA sequence: TGTGCCAGCAGTTTAGGGTTAGGCGTGGATACGCAGTATTTT. Protein sequence: CASSLGLGVDTQYF.

This sequence joins TRBV10-3 and TRBJ1-1, with 8 bases aligning to TRBD1. J was trimmed by 6 bases and V by 9 bases; bases with no gene match: 12. Germline V CDR1 and CDR2: ENHRY, SYGVKD. The CDR3 has 14 amino acids. The CDR3 loop is CAINAGGQVAEAFF. The DNA for the CDR3 is TGTGCCATTAACGCCGGGGGACAGGTTGCTGAAGCTTTCTTT.

The chain uses TRBV3-1 and TRBJ1-1, with D possibly being TRBD1 (5 bases). The CDR3 covers 13 residues. V was trimmed by 7 bases and J by 5 bases, leaving 14 bases between them. CDR1 and CDR2 (germline): LGHDT, YNNKEL (reference sequence). The CDR3 nucleotides read TGTGCCAGCACCCCCCGGAGGGGAACTGAAGCTTTCTTT. As protein: CASTPRRGTEAFF. Full variable domain (missing parts from reference TRBV3-1 and TRBJ1-1): DTAVSQTPKYLVTQMGNDKSIKCEQNLGHDTMYWYKQDSKKFLKIMFSYNNKELIINETVPNRFSPKSPDKAHLNLHINSLELGDSAVYFCASTPRRGTEAFFGQGTRLTVV.

This clonotype was seen more than once but under ten times. CDR3 sequence (DNA): TGTGCCAGCAGTTCGGGGACAGGAATTAACTCCTACGAGCAGTACTTC. Residues: CASSSGTGINSYEQYF. The chain combines TRBV28 with TRBJ2-7, with 8 bases aligning to TRBD1. The CDR3 length is 16 residues. Looked up from germline, CDR1 is MDHEN and CDR2 is SYDVKM. With V trimmed by 4 bases and J by 0 bases, 8 bases remained unmatched. Full variable domain (missing parts from reference TRBV28 and TRBJ2-7): DVKVTQSSRYLVKRTGEKVFLECVQDMDHENMFWYRQDPGLGLRLIYFSYDVKMKEKGDIPEGYSVSREKKERFSLILESASTNQTSMYLCASSSGTGINSYEQYFGPGTRLTVT.

This clonotype came up a few times. The chain couples TRBV20-1 to TRBJ2-2; TRBD2 is a possible D gene (5 bases). V was clipped by 1 base and J by 1 base, with 13 bases between them. Looked up from germline, CDR1 is DFQATT and CDR2 is SNEGSKA (reference sequence). CDR3 length: 16 amino acids. The CDR3: CSARGGAALNTGELFF. CDR3 nucleotide sequence: TGCAGTGCTAGAGGAGGAGCGGCGCTGAACACCGGGGAGCTGTTTTTT.